The text below deals with one T cell receptor (beta chain). Those enrolled in Seattle joined during active infection and were followed longitudinally afterward. This specimen comes from a study of blood T cell repertoires in COVID-19. Whole-study context: Specimens from acute and convalescent COVID-19 originated in the United States, Italy and Spain.

In germline, CDR1 is LGHDT, CDR2 YNNKEL (reference sequence). V was shortened by 0 bases and J by 2 bases, with 8 bases between the two germline ends. CDR3 length equals 15 residues. Profiling relied on immunoSEQ multiplex PCR, and the TCRdb table lists in-frame clones only, not all of them. The profile shows about 410,000 clones, 75% to 90% of them singletons. This sequence was found in a woman in her 40s with COVID-19, enrolled during active disease. The sample was peripheral blood. The chain combines TRBV3-1 (or the pseudogene TRBV3-2) with TRBJ2-1; TRBD2 might be the D (6 bases). The CDR3, as DNA: TGTGCCAGCAGCCAAGATACTAGCCCCTACAATGAGCAGTTCTTC. This translates into CASSQDTSPYNEQFF.